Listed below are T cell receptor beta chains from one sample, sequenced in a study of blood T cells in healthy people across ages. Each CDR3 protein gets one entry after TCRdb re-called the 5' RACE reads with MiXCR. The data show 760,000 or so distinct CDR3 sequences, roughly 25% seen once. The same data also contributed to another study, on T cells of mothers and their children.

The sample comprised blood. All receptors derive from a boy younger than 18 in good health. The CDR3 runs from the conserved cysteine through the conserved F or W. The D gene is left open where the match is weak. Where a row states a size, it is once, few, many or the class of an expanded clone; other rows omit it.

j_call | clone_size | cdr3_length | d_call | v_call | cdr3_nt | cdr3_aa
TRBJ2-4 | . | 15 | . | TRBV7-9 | TGTGCCAGCAGCTTACTCTCAATAGCCAAAAACATTCAGTACTTC | CASSLLSIAKNIQYF
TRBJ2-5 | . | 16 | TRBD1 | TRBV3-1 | TGTGCCAGCAGCCAAGTGGTCGGGACAGTCAAAGAGACCCAGTACTTC | CASSQVVGTVKETQYF
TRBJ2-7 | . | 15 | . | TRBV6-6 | TGTGCCAGCAGTTACTCACAGGGGAGGAGGTACGAGCAGTACTTC | CASSYSQGRRYEQYF
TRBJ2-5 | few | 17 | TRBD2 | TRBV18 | TGTGCCAGCTCACCAAACCTACCGGGACTAGCGGGAGAGACCCAGTACTTC | CASSPNLPGLAGETQYF
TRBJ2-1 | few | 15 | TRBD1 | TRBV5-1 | TGCGCCAGCAGCTTGGCCGTGGGACAGGGTAATGAGCAGTTCTTC | CASSLAVGQGNEQFF
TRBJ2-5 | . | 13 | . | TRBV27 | TGTGCCAGCAGTACGGGTCCTACGGAGACCCAGTACTTC | CASSTGPTETQYF
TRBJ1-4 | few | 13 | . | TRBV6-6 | TGTGCCACCTCGCGGGCAACTAATGAAAAACTGTTTTTT | CATSRATNEKLFF
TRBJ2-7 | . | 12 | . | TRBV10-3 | TGTGCCATCAGTGAGTCCCCCAACGAGCAGTACTTC | CAISESPNEQYF
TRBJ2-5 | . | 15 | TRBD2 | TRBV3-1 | TGTGCCAGCAGCAAGGGGGAGCGGGAGAGGGAGACCCAGTACTTC | CASSKGERERETQYF
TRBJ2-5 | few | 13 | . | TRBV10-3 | TGTGCCATCAGGAGACAGCTCCAAGAGACCCAGTACTTC | CAIRRQLQETQYF
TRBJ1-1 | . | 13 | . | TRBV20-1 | TGCAGTGCTCTTCCCCTCAGGGACACTGAAGCTTTCTTT | CSALPLRDTEAFF
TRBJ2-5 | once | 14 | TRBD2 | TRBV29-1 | TGCAGCGCTCCCGGGACTAGCGGGGGACCGACCCAGTACTTC | CSAPGTSGGPTQYF
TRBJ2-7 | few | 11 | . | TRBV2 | TGTGCCAGCAGGAGTAGAAACGAGCAGTACTTC | CASRSRNEQYF